This TCR beta chain was identified in a study of tumor-infiltrating lymphocytes in oesophageal squamous cell carcinoma. TCRdb called the PCR reads again in MiXCR, with one record for every CDR3 protein. Here the sample spans 15,000 to 20,000 distinct CDR3 sequences, approximately 43% being singletons. Germline V gives CDR1 SGHDN, CDR2 FVKESK. The CDR3 totals 16 residues. On this clonotype itself: Mismatch with germline at one junction end may stem from a read error.

This TCR came from a female donor with esophageal squamous cell carcinoma. The sample was blood. This chain links TRBV14 with TRBJ2-4, with 11 bases lining up with TRBD2. In DNA form, the CDR3 reads TGTGGCAGCAGCCAAACACTAGCGGGAGTGTTCGATGAGCAGTACTTC. Its translation is CGSSQTLAGVFDEQYF.